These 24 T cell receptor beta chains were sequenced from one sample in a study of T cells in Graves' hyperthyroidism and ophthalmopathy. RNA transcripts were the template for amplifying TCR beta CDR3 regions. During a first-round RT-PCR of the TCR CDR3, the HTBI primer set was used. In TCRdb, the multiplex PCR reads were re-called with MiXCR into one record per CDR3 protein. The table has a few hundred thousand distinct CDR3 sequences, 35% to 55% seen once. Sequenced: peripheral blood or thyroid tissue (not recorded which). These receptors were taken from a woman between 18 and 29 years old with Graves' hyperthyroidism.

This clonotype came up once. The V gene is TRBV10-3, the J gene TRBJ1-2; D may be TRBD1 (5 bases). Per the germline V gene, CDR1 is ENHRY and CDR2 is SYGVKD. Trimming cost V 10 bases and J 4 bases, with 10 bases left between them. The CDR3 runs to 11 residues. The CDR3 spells CATCGGYGYTF. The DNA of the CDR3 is TGTGCCACCTGTGGGGGCTATGGCTACACCTTC.

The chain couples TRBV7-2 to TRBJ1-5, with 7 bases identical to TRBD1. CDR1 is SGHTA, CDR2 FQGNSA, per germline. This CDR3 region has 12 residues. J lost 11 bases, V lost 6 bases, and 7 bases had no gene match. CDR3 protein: CASRGQAETQHF. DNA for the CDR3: TGTGCCAGCAGAGGACAGGCGGAGACCCAGCATTTT.

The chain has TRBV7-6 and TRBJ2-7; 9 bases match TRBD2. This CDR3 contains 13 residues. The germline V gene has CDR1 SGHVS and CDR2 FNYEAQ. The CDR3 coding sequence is TGTGCTGGCGGGAGGGGCCGTCCCTACGAGCAGTACTTC. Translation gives CAGGRGRPYEQYF.

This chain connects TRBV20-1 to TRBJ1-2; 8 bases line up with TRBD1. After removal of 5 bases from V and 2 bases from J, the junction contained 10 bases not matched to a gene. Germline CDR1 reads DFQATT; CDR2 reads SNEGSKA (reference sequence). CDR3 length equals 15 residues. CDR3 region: CSAEIVRDRNYGYTF. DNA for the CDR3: TGCAGTGCTGAGATCGTCCGGGACAGGAACTATGGCTACACCTTC.

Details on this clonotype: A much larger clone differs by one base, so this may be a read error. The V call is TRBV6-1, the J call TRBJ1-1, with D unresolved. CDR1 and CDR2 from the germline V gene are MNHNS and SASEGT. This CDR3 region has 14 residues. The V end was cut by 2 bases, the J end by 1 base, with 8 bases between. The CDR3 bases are TGTGCCAGCAGTGAACCGGCGGCGAACACTGAAGCTTTCTTT. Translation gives CASSEPAANTEAFF.

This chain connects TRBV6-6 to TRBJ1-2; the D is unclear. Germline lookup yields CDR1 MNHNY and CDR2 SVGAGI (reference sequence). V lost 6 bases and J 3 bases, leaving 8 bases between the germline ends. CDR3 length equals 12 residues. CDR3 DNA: TGTGCCAGCAGCCACAGTGACTATGGCTACACCTTC. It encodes CASSHSDYGYTF.

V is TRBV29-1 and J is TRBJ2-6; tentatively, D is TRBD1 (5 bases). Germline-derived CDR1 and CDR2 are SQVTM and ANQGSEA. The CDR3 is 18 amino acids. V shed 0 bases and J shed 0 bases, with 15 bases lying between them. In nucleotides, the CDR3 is TGCAGCGTTGAAGAACGAGGACACGGACGCTCTGGGGCCAACGTCCTGACTTTC. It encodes CSVEERGHGRSGANVLTF.

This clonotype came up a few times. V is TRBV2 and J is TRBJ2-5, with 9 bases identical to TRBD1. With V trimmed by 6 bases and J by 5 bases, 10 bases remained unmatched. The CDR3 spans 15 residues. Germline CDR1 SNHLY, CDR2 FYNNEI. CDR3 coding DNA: TGTGCCAGCAGAGATCTGGGACAGGGTGGGGAGACCCAGTACTTC. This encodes CASRDLGQGGETQYF.

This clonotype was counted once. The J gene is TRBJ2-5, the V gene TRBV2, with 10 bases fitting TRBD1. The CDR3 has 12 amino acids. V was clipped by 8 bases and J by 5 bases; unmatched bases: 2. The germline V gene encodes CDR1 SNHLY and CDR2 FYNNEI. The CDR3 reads CASGDRGETQYF. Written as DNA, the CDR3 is TGTGCCAGCGGGGACAGGGGTGAGACCCAGTACTTC.

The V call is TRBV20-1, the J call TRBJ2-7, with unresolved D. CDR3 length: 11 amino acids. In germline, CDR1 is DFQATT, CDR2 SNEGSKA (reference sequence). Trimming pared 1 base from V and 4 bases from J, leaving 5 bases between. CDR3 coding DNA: TGCAGTGCTAGAGTAATTTACGAGCAGTACTTC. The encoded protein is CSARVIYEQYF.

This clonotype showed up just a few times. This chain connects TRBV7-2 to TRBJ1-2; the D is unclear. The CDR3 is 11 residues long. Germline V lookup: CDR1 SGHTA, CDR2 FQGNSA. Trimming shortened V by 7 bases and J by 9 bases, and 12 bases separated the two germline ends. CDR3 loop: CASTWKMSYTF. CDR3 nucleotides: TGTGCCAGCACCTGGAAGATGAGCTACACCTTC.

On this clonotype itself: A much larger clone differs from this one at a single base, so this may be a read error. CDR3 nucleotides: TGTGCCAGCAGTTTAATGACAGGGGACGCGGCTCTCTTT. It encodes CASSLMTGDAALF. V is TRBV12-3 or TRBV12-4 and J is TRBJ1-1; 8 bases align to TRBD1. The CDR3 has 13 amino acids.

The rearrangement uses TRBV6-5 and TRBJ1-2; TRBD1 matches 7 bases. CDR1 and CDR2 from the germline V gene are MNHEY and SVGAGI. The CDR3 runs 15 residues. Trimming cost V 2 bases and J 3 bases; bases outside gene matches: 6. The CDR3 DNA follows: TGTGCCAGCAGTTACGGGAGGGACAGTCACTATGGCTACACCTTC. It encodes CASSYGRDSHYGYTF.

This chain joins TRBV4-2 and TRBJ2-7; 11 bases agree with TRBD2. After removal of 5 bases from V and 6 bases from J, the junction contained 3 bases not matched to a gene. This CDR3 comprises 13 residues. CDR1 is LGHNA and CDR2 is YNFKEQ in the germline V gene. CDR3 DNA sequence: TGTGCCAGCAGCTGGCTAGCGGGAGGCGAGCAGTACTTC. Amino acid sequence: CASSWLAGGEQYF.

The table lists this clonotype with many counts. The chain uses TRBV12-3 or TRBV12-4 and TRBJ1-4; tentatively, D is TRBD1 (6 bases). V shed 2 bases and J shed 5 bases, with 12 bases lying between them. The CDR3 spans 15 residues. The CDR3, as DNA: TGTGCCAGCAGTTTAATCGGGACACAGAATGAAAAACTGTTTTTT. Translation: CASSLIGTQNEKLFF.

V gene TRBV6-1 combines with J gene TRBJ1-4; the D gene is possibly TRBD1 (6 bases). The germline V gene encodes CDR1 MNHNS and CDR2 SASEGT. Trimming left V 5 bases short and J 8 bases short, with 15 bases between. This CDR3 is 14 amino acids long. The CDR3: CASSLTWTDEKLFF. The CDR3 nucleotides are TGTGCCAGCAGTCTCACCTGGACAGACGAAAAACTGTTTTTT.

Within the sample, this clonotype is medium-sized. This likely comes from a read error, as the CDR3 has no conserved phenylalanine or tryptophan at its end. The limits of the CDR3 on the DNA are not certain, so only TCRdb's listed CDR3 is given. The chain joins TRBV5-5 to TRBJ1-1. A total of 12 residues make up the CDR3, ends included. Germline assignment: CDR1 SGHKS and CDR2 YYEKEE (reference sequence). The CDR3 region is CASSLEAQRPAL.

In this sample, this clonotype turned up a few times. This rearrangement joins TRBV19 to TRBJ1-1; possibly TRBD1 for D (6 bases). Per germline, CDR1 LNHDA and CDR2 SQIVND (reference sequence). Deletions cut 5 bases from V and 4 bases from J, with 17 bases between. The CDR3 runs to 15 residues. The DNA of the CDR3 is TGTGCCAGTAGTGGAACTTCAGGGGAAGGCACTGAAGCTTTCTTT. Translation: CASSGTSGEGTEAFF.

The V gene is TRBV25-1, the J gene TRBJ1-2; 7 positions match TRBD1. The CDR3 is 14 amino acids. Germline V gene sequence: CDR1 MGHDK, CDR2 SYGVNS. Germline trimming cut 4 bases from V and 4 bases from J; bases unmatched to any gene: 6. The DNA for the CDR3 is TGTGCCAGCAGTGCCCGGGACAGTAGCTATGGCTACACCTTC. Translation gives CASSARDSSYGYTF.

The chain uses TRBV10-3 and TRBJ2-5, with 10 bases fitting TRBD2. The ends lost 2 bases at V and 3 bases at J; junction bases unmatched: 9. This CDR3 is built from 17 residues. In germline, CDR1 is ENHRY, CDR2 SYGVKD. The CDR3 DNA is TGTGCCATCAGTGAGGCTAGCGGGAGCCCGAAGGAAGAGACCCAGTACTTC. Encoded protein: CAISEASGSPKEETQYF.

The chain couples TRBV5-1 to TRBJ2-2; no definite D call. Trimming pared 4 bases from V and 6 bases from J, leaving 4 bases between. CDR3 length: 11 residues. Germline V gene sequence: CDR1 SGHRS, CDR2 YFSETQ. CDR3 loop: CASSMSGELFF. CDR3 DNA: TGCGCCAGCAGCATGTCCGGGGAGCTGTTTTTT.

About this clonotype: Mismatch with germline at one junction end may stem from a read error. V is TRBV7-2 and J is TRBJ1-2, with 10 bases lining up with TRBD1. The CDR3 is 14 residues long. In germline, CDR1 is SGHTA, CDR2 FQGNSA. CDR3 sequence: CASSQGQGGVSYTF. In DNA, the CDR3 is TGCGCCAGCAGCCAAGGACAGGGGGGAGTTAGCTACACCTTC. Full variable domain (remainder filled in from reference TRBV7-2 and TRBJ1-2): GAGVSQSPSNKVTEKGKDVELRCDPISGHTALYWYRQSLGQGLEFLIYFQGNSAPDKSGLPSDRFSAERTGGSVSTLTIQRTQQEDSAVYLCASSQGQGGVSYTFGSGTRLTVV.

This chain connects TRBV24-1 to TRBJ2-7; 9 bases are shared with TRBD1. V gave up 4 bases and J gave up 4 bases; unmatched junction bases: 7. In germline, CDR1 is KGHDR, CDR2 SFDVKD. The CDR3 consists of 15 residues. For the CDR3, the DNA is TGTGCCACCAGTGACCCCGGGACAGGGAGGTACGAGCAGTACTTC. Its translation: CATSDPGTGRYEQYF.

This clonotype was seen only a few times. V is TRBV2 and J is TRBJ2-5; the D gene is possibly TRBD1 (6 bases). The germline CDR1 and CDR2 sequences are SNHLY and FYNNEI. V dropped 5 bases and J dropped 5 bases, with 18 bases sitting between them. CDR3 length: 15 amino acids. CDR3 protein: CASSFLQGFIETQYF. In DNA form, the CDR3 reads TGTGCCAGCAGTTTTCTACAGGGTTTCATTGAGACCCAGTACTTC.